This section outlines one T cell receptor beta chain sequence together with its context. The sample comes from a study of T-cell reconstitution after alpha-beta-depleted transplantation in children. V lost 0 bases and J 3 bases, leaving 16 bases between the germline ends. Germline CDR1 DFQATT, CDR2 SNEGSKA (reference sequence). The CDR3 consists of 16 residues. Preparation of the TCRbeta library involved a method that used unique molecular identifiers. TCRdb fed the PCR reads into MiXCR, producing one record per CDR3 protein. Counted here are around 200,000 distinct CDR3 sequences, 7.5% to 9.5% occurring once; the ten biggest clones make up less than 40%.

The chain recombines TRBV20-1 with TRBJ2-3; a possible D gene is TRBD2 (6 bases). This TCR came from a male patient between 2 and 15 years old who had a stem cell transplant for acute myeloid leukemia, so the T cells may come from the graft donor. The specimen was PBMCs, mostly from graft donor cells, collected 360 days after TCRalphabeta/CD19-depleted stem cell transplant. The CDR3 DNA reads TGCAGTGCTAGAGATGTCGGGAGTCCCCGGACAGATACGCAGTATTTT. This sequence encodes CSARDVGSPRTDTQYF.